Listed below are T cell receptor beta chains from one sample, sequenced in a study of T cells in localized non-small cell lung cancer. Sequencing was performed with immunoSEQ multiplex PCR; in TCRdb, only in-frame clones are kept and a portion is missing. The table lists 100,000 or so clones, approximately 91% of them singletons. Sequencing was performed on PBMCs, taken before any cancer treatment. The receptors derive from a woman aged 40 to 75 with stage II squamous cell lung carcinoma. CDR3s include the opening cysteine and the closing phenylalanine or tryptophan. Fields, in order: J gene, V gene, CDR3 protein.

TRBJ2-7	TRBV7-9	CASQGGGSLHEQYF
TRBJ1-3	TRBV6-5	CASSTLRGGGNTIYF
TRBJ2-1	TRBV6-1	CASSEELQPYNEQFF
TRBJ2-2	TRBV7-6	CASSKGDTNTGELFF
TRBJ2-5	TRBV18	CASSPDRGNQQTQYF
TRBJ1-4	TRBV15	CATSRDRGTNEKLFF
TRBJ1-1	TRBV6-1	CASEPGQGVTEAFF
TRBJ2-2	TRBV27	CASSFLAGATGELFF
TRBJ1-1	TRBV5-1	CASSPITGMSTEAFF
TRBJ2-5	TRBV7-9	CASSLDTARGTQYF
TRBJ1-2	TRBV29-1	CSVSDRANYGYTF
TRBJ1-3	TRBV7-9	CASSGSTGLSGNTIYF
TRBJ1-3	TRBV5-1	CASSLEGTTHGNTIYF
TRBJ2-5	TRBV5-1	CASSLSGSETQYF
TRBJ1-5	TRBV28	CASSSTGLQPQHF
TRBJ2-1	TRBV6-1	CASSVGINGGEQFF
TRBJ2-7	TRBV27	CASRTGLAGGAPNYEQYF
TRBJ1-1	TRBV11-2	CASSLEPTGAEAFF
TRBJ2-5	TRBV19	CASSTWSGEETQYF
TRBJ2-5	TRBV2	CASSLTQGYQETQYF
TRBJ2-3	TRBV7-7	CASSRGSSDTQYF
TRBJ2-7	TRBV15	CATSRGSEQYF
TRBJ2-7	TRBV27	CASSLYSGRRSSYEQYF
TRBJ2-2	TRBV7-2	CASTLWADGELFF
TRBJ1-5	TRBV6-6	CASSPHLNSNQPQHF
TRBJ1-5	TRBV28	CASRGGTGNQPQHF
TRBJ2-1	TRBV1	CTSNPVGYEQFF
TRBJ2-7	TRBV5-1	CASSSADRGRSYEQYF
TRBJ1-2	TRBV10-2	CASSAAQGNYGYTF
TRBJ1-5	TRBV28	CASSRGTGGWQPQHF
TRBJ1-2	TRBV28	CASSLPQGYGYTF
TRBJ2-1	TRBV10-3	CAISEASNEQFF
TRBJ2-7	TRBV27	CASRSGGSGGYEQYF
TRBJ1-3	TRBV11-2	CASSKLGFSGNTIYF
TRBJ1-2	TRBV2	CASRTQANYGYTF
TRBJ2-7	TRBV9	CASSVDMGSYEQYF
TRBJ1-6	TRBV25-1	CASRDGSSYNSPLHF